What follows are 30 T cell receptor beta chains derived from one specimen sequenced in a study of shared clonotypes between healthy human individuals. The data were produced by immunoSEQ multiplex PCR, yet TCRdb's version contains in-frame clones alone and is incomplete. In the table there are about 1.1 million clones, approximately 78% of which are singletons. The source material was memory CD4+ T cells from PBMCs. Subset described: CD45RA-negative fraction. The receptors were sampled from a man younger than 35 in good health. Some clones in this sample may be carry-over from other donors' samples.

This rearrangement joins TRBV9 to TRBJ1-2; the D is unclear. Trimming took off 0 bases at V and 4 bases at J, with 19 bases between the two ends. The CDR3 is 17 residues long. Germline V gene sequence: CDR1 SGDLS, CDR2 YYNGEE. The CDR3 DNA sequence: TGTGCCAGCAGCGTAGGGCGGCCGGGGAGGATCGGCTATGGCTACACCTTC. This gives the protein CASSVGRPGRIGYGYTF.

The chain combines TRBV28 with TRBJ2-1, with 7 bases matching TRBD2. J lost 4 bases, V lost 8 bases, and 11 bases had no gene match. Germline-derived CDR1 and CDR2 are MDHEN and SYDVKM. The CDR3 sequence is 15 residues long. This chain's CDR3 is CASHPGGTVYNEQFF. The CDR3 DNA sequence: TGTGCCAGCCACCCGGGGGGAACCGTTTACAATGAGCAGTTCTTC.

This clone has more than one count but fewer than ten. The chain recombines TRBV5-1 with TRBJ2-5; maybe TRBD2 (5 bases). Germline CDR1 is SGHRS and CDR2 is YFSETQ. V lost 1 base and J 2 bases, leaving 15 bases between the germline ends. There are 16 residues in the CDR3. Here the CDR3 reads CASSLYGGGGQETQYF. The CDR3 DNA sequence: TGCGCCAGCAGCTTGTACGGAGGAGGAGGTCAAGAGACCCAGTACTTC.

This clone was observed once. The V call is TRBV5-7, the J call TRBJ1-4, with D unresolved. TRBV5-7 counts as an open reading frame of uncertain function. The CDR3 extends over 13 amino acids. V lost 5 bases to trimming and J lost 5 bases, with 10 bases between them. The CDR3 DNA reads as TGTGCCAGCAGATGGAGCGCGAATGAAAAACTGTTTTTT. Translation: CASRWSANEKLFF.

CDR3 coding DNA: TGTGCCAGCAGCAGACGCCCGACAGGGTATTGGGACTATGGCTACACCTTC. Amino acids: CASSRRPTGYWDYGYTF. The V call is TRBV7-9, the J call TRBJ1-2; 7 positions match TRBD1. There are 17 residues in the CDR3. V was pared by 5 bases and J by 3 bases, with 15 bases of the junction left unmatched. From germline, CDR1 is SEHNR and CDR2 FQNEAQ (reference sequence).

This chain links TRBV19 with TRBJ1-2; 9 bases are a match to TRBD1. The CDR3 spans 17 residues. V gave up 5 bases and J gave up 4 bases; unmatched junction bases: 14. Germline lookup yields CDR1 LNHDA and CDR2 SQIVND (reference sequence). The CDR3 sequence: CASSPTPNRGRGYGYTF. The CDR3 coding sequence is TGTGCCAGTAGTCCGACCCCCAACAGGGGGCGAGGCTATGGCTACACCTTC.

Concerning this clone: An end of the junction differs from the germline gene, which may be a read error. The chain carries TRBV11-3 and TRBJ2-1; D might be TRBD2 (5 bases). This CDR3 spans 15 amino acids. Germline assignment: CDR1 SGHNT and CDR2 YENEEA. The CDR3 nucleotides read TGTGCCAGCAGCCTAGAGGGATATTTTAACAATGAGCAGTTCTTC. Translating gives CASSLEGYFNNEQFF.

This clone was found a few times. The junction shows a germline mismatch at one end, possibly a read error. The chain combines TRBV27 with TRBJ2-5, with D possibly TRBD2 on 6 matching bases. This CDR3 spans 13 amino acids. From germline, CDR1 is MNHEY and CDR2 SMNVEV (reference sequence). Here the CDR3 DNA reads TGTGCCAGTTCGGGACTGTCACAAGGGACCCAGTACTTC. Amino acids: CASSGLSQGTQYF.

Here the CDR3 DNA reads TGTGCCAGCAGTTCCACGCTTAACGAGCAGTACTTC. Its translation is CASSSTLNEQYF. The chain has TRBV28 and TRBJ2-7; the D is unclear. This CDR3 contains 12 residues. Germline V gene lookup returns CDR1 MDHEN and CDR2 SYDVKM. V was trimmed by 4 bases and J by 5 bases, leaving 9 bases between them. The whole variable domain, remainder taken from reference TRBV28 and TRBJ2-7, is DVKVTQSSRYLVKRTGEKVFLECVQDMDHENMFWYRQDPGLGLRLIYFSYDVKMKEKGDIPEGYSVSREKKERFSLILESASTNQTSMYLCASSSTLNEQYFGPGTRLTVT.

V is TRBV5-1 and J is TRBJ2-7, with 7 bases lining up with TRBD1. V was pared by 0 bases and J by 3 bases, with 6 bases of the junction left unmatched. The CDR3 has 15 amino acids. Germline V CDR1 and CDR2: SGHRS, YFSETQ. The CDR3 nucleotides are TGCGCCAGCAGCTTGGACTCCCGGGACAGCTACGAGCAGTACTTC. Translated, it gives CASSLDSRDSYEQYF.

The chain uses TRBV7-6 and TRBJ2-7; D gene unclear. V was trimmed by 0 bases and J by 5 bases, leaving 8 bases between them. Germline V lookup: CDR1 SGHVS, CDR2 FNYEAQ. The CDR3 contains 13 residues. The CDR3 bases are TGTGCCAGCAGCTTAGCTGCCACCAACGAGCAGTACTTC. This codes for CASSLAATNEQYF.

The V and J genes are TRBV28 and TRBJ2-7; 8 bases map to TRBD1. This CDR3 is 13 amino acids long. J gave up 4 bases and V 5 bases, and 4 bases lay outside the gene matches. Germline V CDR1 and CDR2: MDHEN, SYDVKM. CDR3 sequence reads: CASSPGGEYEQYF. CDR3 sequence (DNA): TGTGCCAGCAGTCCAGGGGGCGAATACGAGCAGTACTTC.

V usage is TRBV7-2 and J usage is TRBJ2-2, with TRBD1 identical over 9 bases. There are 16 residues in the CDR3. Germline CDR1 is SGHTA and CDR2 is FQGNSA. J was trimmed by 5 bases and V by 5 bases; bases with no gene match: 9. The CDR3 DNA is TGTGCCAGCAGCCCGACCGGGACAGGGCGGACCGGGGAGCTGTTTTTT. Translated, it gives CASSPTGTGRTGELFF.

The chain employs TRBV25-1 and TRBJ1-3; D gene unclear. This CDR3 contains 14 residues. The germline V gene encodes CDR1 MGHDK and CDR2 SYGVNS. V lost 3 bases and J 0 bases, leaving 6 bases between the germline ends. Here the CDR3 DNA reads TGTGCCAGCAGTGAGTGGTACTCTGGAAACACCATATATTTT. Its translation is CASSEWYSGNTIYF.

The rearrangement uses TRBV2 and TRBJ1-1; D call uncertain. In germline, CDR1 is SNHLY, CDR2 FYNNEI. The CDR3 is made up of 11 amino acids. Trimming removed 0 bases at V and 4 bases at J, with 0 bases between. Here the CDR3 reads CASSEATEAFF. In DNA, the CDR3 is TGTGCCAGCAGTGAAGCCACTGAAGCTTTCTTT.

The chain carries TRBV25-1 and TRBJ2-1; D may be TRBD1 (6 bases). The CDR3 consists of 14 residues. CDR1 is MGHDK and CDR2 is SYGVNS in the germline V gene. Trimming removed 4 bases from V and 9 bases from J, with 16 bases in between. DNA of the CDR3: TGTGCCAGCAGTGTTGGACAGTATAAGGGTGAGCAGTTCTTC. Translating it yields CASSVGQYKGEQFF.

The V call is TRBV27, the J call TRBJ2-2; 7 bases align to TRBD1. CDR3 length: 14 residues. Germline CDR1 MNHEY, CDR2 SMNVEV (reference sequence). With V trimmed by 5 bases and J by 4 bases, 4 bases remained unmatched. The CDR3 nucleotides are TGTGCCAGCAGTCGGGACAGAGCCACCGGGGAGCTGTTTTTT. This translates into CASSRDRATGELFF.

The chain joins TRBV21-1 to TRBJ2-7; the D call of TRBD2 is as the table states it, not checked on the DNA. TRBV21-1 is tagged as a pseudogene. The CDR3 covers 16 residues. The CDR3 DNA reads TGTGCCAGCAGCAATTCGTGGCGGGAGCCTTCCTACGAGCAGTACTTC. Encoded protein: CASSNSWREPSYEQYF.

The chain has TRBV20-1 and TRBJ1-1; the D is unclear. Germline values: CDR1 DFQATT, CDR2 SNEGSKA (reference sequence). The CDR3 loop spans 11 amino acids. The V and J ends lost 7 bases and 5 bases respectively, with 11 bases between them. The chain's CDR3 is CSVTPGTEAFF. In DNA form, the CDR3 reads TGCAGTGTCACCCCGGGGACTGAAGCTTTCTTT.

This chain links TRBV30 with TRBJ1-2; D not certain. Trimming took off 2 bases at V and 4 bases at J, with 20 bases between the two ends. The CDR3 length is 16 residues. CDR1 is GTSNPN, CDR2 SVGIG, per germline (reference sequence). The CDR3 nucleotides are TGTGCCTGGAGTACAACCCGGACCGACCGATCCTATGGCTACACCTTC. Residues: CAWSTTRTDRSYGYTF.

The chain combines TRBV11-3 with TRBJ1-1; the match to TRBD1 covers 8 bases. The CDR3 is 14 residues long. The V segment lost 4 bases and the J segment 2 bases; nucleotides outside the gene matches: 3. Germline CDR1 SGHNT, CDR2 YENEEA. CDR3 amino acids: CASSYSGGNTEAFF. CDR3 sequence (DNA): TGTGCCAGCAGCTATTCAGGGGGCAACACTGAAGCTTTCTTT.

The chain couples TRBV6-6 to TRBJ1-4; D is uncertain. V dropped 3 bases and J dropped 12 bases, with 11 bases sitting between them. This CDR3 comprises 12 residues. From germline, CDR1 is MNHNY and CDR2 SVGAGI (reference sequence). CDR3 region: CASSYGESELFF. CDR3 DNA sequence: TGTGCCAGCAGTTATGGGGAGTCGGAACTGTTTTTT.

This clone was found a few times. CDR3 DNA: TGTGCCAGCAGTCCTAGCGTCGTGGGCTATGGCTACACCTTC. Its protein product is CASSPSVVGYGYTF. The chain recombines TRBV27 with TRBJ1-2; D unresolved. The CDR3 is made up of 14 amino acids. V dropped 5 bases and J dropped 4 bases, with 14 bases sitting between them. Germline V gives CDR1 MNHEY, CDR2 SMNVEV (reference sequence).

The rearrangement joins TRBV7-6 to TRBJ2-7; 7 positions match TRBD1. This CDR3 contains 15 residues. In germline, CDR1 is SGHVS, CDR2 FNYEAQ. After removal of 4 bases from V and 2 bases from J, the junction contained 8 bases not matched to a gene. The CDR3 nucleotides read TGTGCCAGCAGCTCCCCCGGGACAGAGGCCTACGAGCAGTACTTC. It translates to CASSSPGTEAYEQYF.

About this clone itself: This likely stems from a read error, as it lies one base from a far larger clone. The genes are TRBV5-1 and TRBJ2-7, with D possibly matching TRBD2 (6 bases). Germline-derived CDR1 and CDR2 are SGHRS and YFSETQ. Trimming took 3 bases from V and 2 from J, leaving 9 bases between them. The CDR3 has 13 residues. The chain's CDR3 is CASSSGDTYEQYF. CDR3 sequence (DNA): TGCGCCAGCAGCTCGGGAGATACCTACGAGCAGTACTTC.

The rearrangement joins TRBV5-1 to TRBJ2-7; 7 bases match TRBD1. CDR3 length: 15 amino acids. Germline V gene sequence: CDR1 SGHRS, CDR2 YFSETQ. Trimming removed 1 base from V and 4 bases from J; junction bases left unmatched: 8. The CDR3: CASSLYGQAFYEQYF. CDR3 DNA: TGCGCCAGCAGCTTGTATGGACAGGCCTTTTACGAGCAGTACTTC.

The chain combines TRBV7-9 with TRBJ1-5; no reliable D call. Germline CDR1 SEHNR, CDR2 FQNEAQ (reference sequence). This CDR3 is built from 15 residues. V was shortened by 2 bases and J by 4 bases, with 12 bases between the two germline ends. The CDR3, as DNA: TGTGCCAGCAGCTTAATCGGCTCGGGGAATCAGCCCCAGCATTTT. Translation: CASSLIGSGNQPQHF.

The chain couples TRBV7-9 to TRBJ1-1; D gene unclear. V dropped 2 bases and J dropped 6 bases, with 13 bases sitting between them. Germline lookup yields CDR1 SEHNR and CDR2 FQNEAQ (reference sequence). The CDR3 sequence is 14 residues long. CDR3 amino acids: CASSLLTVRPEAFF. The CDR3 nucleotides are TGTGCCAGCAGCTTACTGACCGTTCGGCCTGAAGCTTTCTTT.

This chain connects TRBV7-9 to TRBJ2-5, with 7 bases identical to TRBD2. The CDR3 is 15 residues long. Germline loops: CDR1 SEHNR, CDR2 FQNEAQ (reference sequence). The trim removed 3 bases at V and 4 bases at J, leaving 8 bases unmatched. The CDR3 DNA is TGTGCCAGCAGCTTCGGCGGGAGCGCTCTAGAGACCCAGTACTTC. Translated: CASSFGGSALETQYF.

The rearrangement joins TRBV5-6 to TRBJ1-2; unclear D gene. Germline V gene lookup returns CDR1 SGHDT and CDR2 YYEEEE. Trimming removed 4 bases from V and 7 bases from J, with 20 bases in between. The CDR3 is 15 residues long. CDR3 DNA sequence: TGTGCCAGCAGCCCGTACCGTCCGTCGAATGCTGGCTACACCTTC. It is translated as CASSPYRPSNAGYTF.